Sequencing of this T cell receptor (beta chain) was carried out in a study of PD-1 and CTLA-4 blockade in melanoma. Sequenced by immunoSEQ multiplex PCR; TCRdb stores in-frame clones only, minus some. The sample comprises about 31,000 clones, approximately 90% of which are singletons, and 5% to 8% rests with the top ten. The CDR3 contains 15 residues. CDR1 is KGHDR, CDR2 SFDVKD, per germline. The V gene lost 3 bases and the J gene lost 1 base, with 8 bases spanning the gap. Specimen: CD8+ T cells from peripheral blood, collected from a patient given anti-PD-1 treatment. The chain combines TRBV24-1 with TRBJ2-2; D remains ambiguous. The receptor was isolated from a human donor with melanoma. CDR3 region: CATSDPGRNTGELFF. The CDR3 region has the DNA TGTGCCACCAGTGATCCTGGACGGAACACCGGGGAGCTGTTTTTT.